This is a list of T cell receptor beta chains from one sample in a study of cytomegalovirus exposure and HLA in healthy donors. Sequenced by immunoSEQ multiplex PCR; TCRdb stores in-frame clones only, minus some. The sample holds more than 95,000 clones. The source material was PBMCs. Every receptor here comes from a young man in good health and CMV-seronegative. CDR3s include the opening cysteine and the closing phenylalanine or tryptophan. Each record gives: J gene, V gene, D gene, CDR3 DNA, CDR3 protein. D genes are given only for firm matches.

TRBJ2-1	TRBV7-9	TRBD2	TGTGCCAGCAGCAGACTAGCGGGAGAGAACCTATACAATGAGCAGTTCTTC	CASSRLAGENLYNEQFF
TRBJ2-7	TRBV7-9	TRBD1	TGTGCCAGCAGCACCCCGTTACGGGACAGGGGAAGGAGCGAGCAGTACTTC	CASSTPLRDRGRSEQYF
TRBJ1-5	TRBV5-4	.	TGTGCCAGCAGCTTGGACAGGAATCAGCCCCAGCATTTT	CASSLDRNQPQHF
TRBJ1-2	TRBV6-1	TRBD1	TGTGCCAGCAGTGAAGCACAGGGGTACTATGGCTACACCTTC	CASSEAQGYYGYTF
TRBJ2-6	TRBV5-1	.	TGCGCCAGCAGCTTGGAGGGGGGGCTCCCCTCTGGGGCCAACGTCCTGACTTTC	CASSLEGGLPSGANVLTF
TRBJ2-7	TRBV28	TRBD2	TGTGCCAGCAGGTTTCTAGCGGGAGGGACCTACGAGCAGTACTTC	CASRFLAGGTYEQYF
TRBJ2-7	TRBV30	TRBD2	TGTGCCTGGTCAGGGAGGGAGTTTCCCTACGAGCAGTACTTC	CAWSGREFPYEQYF
TRBJ1-5	TRBV28	.	TGTGCCAGCAGTTTACCAGGGGCCCGATATAGCAATCAGCCCCAGCATTTT	CASSLPGARYSNQPQHF
TRBJ2-1	TRBV11-2	TRBD2	TGTGCCAGCAGCTTAGATCGGGACGGGAGGGGTTTTGAGCAGTTCTTC	CASSLDRDGRGFEQFF
TRBJ2-7	TRBV4-3	.	TGCGCCAGCACCGACGATGCGGGGGAGCAGTACTTC	CASTDDAGEQYF
TRBJ1-4	TRBV19	TRBD1	TGTGCCAGTAGCCCTCTCCGGGACAGGGTGACAACTAATGAAAAACTGTTTTTT	CASSPLRDRVTTNEKLFF
TRBJ2-7	TRBV9	.	TGTGCCAGCAGTTATGGCGGGACTTCGGACGAGCAGTACTTC	CASSYGGTSDEQYF
TRBJ1-4	TRBV7-6	TRBD1	TGTGCCAGCAGCTCCGGGACAGGGAATGAAAAACTGTTTTTT	CASSSGTGNEKLFF
TRBJ2-6	TRBV6-1	.	TGTGCCAGCAAAGGTGGGGCAACTGGGGCCAACGTCCTGACTTTC	CASKGGATGANVLTF
TRBJ1-1	TRBV10-3	.	TGTGCCATCAGTGAGGGGGGCACCACTGAAGCTTTCTTT	CAISEGGTTEAFF
TRBJ2-1	TRBV7-3	TRBD2	TGTGCCAGCAGCTTAGGCGGGAGAGATGAGCAGTTCTTC	CASSLGGRDEQFF
TRBJ1-2	TRBV19	.	TGTGCCAGTAGTGAGGGTTTCTATGGCTACACCTTC	CASSEGFYGYTF
TRBJ1-6	TRBV5-6	TRBD1	TGTGCCAGCAGCCTATTGACAGGGACATATAATTCACCCCTCCACTTT	CASSLLTGTYNSPLHF
TRBJ2-7	TRBV30	TRBD1	TGTGCCTGGTCCCTGACAGGGGGTCTGACCTACGAGCAGTACTTC	CAWSLTGGLTYEQYF
TRBJ2-1	TRBV28	.	TGTGCCAGCAAGCGGGGAGGGGGGGATGAGCAGTTCTTC	CASKRGGGDEQFF
TRBJ2-7	TRBV6-5	TRBD1	TGTGCCAGCAGGCTTCGGGACAGGGAGGCCTACGAGCAGTACTTC	CASRLRDREAYEQYF
TRBJ1-2	TRBV7-2	.	TGTGCCAGCAGCCGACCCCCAGGCAGCTATGGCTACACCTTC	CASSRPPGSYGYTF
TRBJ2-4	TRBV5-1	TRBD1	TGCGCCAGCAGCTTGGAAGGGGGCAGAAACATTCAGTACTTC	CASSLEGGRNIQYF
TRBJ2-7	TRBV5-1	.	TGCGCCAGCAGCTTGGGAGGCGGGAACTCCTACGAGCAGTACTTC	CASSLGGGNSYEQYF
TRBJ1-4	TRBV4-1	.	TGCGCCAGCAGCATAGGACAGTCTGAGGCTAATGAAAAACTGTTTTTT	CASSIGQSEANEKLFF
TRBJ2-3	TRBV5-1	.	TGCGCCAGCAGCTTGTTCCGGGGTACAGATACGCAGTATTTT	CASSLFRGTDTQYF
TRBJ1-2	TRBV6-4	.	TGTGCCAGCAGTGACTCGGAGGGGCTGTATGGCTACACCTTC	CASSDSEGLYGYTF
TRBJ2-3	TRBV6-1	TRBD2	TGTGCCTCTACGTGGGAGGGGACAGATACGCAGTATTTT	CASTWEGTDTQYF
TRBJ2-1	TRBV5-1	.	TGCGCCAGCAGCTTGGAGGGGCAAAGCTCCTACAATGAGCAGTTCTTC	CASSLEGQSSYNEQFF
TRBJ2-7	TRBV6-6	TRBD2	TGTGCCAGCAGTTACGCAGCGGGGGGCGAGCAGTACTTC	CASSYAAGGEQYF
TRBJ1-3	TRBV19	.	TGTGCCAGTAGCCCTACGGGAACAGGAAACACCATATATTTT	CASSPTGTGNTIYF
TRBJ2-3	TRBV6-6	TRBD1	TGTGCCAGCAGTACCGGACAGGGATCCAGAGATACGCAGTATTTT	CASSTGQGSRDTQYF
TRBJ2-3	TRBV4-3	TRBD2	TGCGCCAGCAGCCCCGGACTAGCGAGCACAGATACGCAGTATTTT	CASSPGLASTDTQYF
TRBJ1-5	TRBV6-1	TRBD1	TGTGCCAGCAGTGGGGACAGCCGAAAAGGCAATCAGCCCCAGCATTTT	CASSGDSRKGNQPQHF
TRBJ1-5	TRBV29-1	.	TGCAGCGTTGAAGATCTTAACGGTTTTTGGCATTTT	CSVEDLNGFWHF
TRBJ1-2	TRBV4-2	.	TGTGCCAGCAGCCAAGATATGCAGACAGATGGCTACACCTTC	CASSQDMQTDGYTF
TRBJ2-3	TRBV28	.	TGTGCCAGCAGTACTCAAGAAGAAACGCAGTATTTT	CASSTQEETQYF
TRBJ2-1	TRBV4-1	.	TGCGCCAGCAGCCAAGACCCTAGCGCTGGGGAGGTTGAGCAGTTCTTC	CASSQDPSAGEVEQFF
TRBJ1-1	TRBV2	.	TGTGCCAGCAGTGAAGCGCTTCGAGGCACTGAAGCTTTCTTT	CASSEALRGTEAFF
TRBJ2-7	TRBV2	TRBD1	TGTGCCAGCAGTTCCGGGACAGGGGCCTACGAGCAGTACTTC	CASSSGTGAYEQYF
TRBJ1-3	TRBV6-1	.	TGTGCCAGCAGTGAAACCCCCTTCGGTGATGGAAACACCATATATTTT	CASSETPFGDGNTIYF
TRBJ2-5	TRBV6-1	TRBD2	TGTGCCAGCAGTGGTTCTAGCGGGAGGGCCGCAGAGACCCAGTACTTC	CASSGSSGRAAETQYF
TRBJ2-7	TRBV18	.	TGTGCCAGCTCAACCCGGGACAATCCTACGGAGCAGTACTTC	CASSTRDNPTEQYF
TRBJ1-5	TRBV10-3	.	TGTGCCATCAGTGAGTCGGACAGACCCAATCAGCCCCAGCATTTT	CAISESDRPNQPQHF
TRBJ2-4	TRBV5-1	TRBD2	TGCGCCAGCAGCTTGGCCGGGGGACTAGCGAACATTCAGTACTTC	CASSLAGGLANIQYF
TRBJ2-4	TRBV5-1	.	TGCGCCAGCAGCTGGGCCCAGGGGTCAAACATTCAGTACTTC	CASSWAQGSNIQYF
TRBJ1-1	TRBV28	.	TGTGCCAGCAGTCCCTCGGGGAAGAGCACTGAAGCTTTCTTT	CASSPSGKSTEAFF
TRBJ1-5	TRBV27	.	TGTGCCAGCAGTTTACGGGGACAACTCAATCAGCCCCAGCATTTT	CASSLRGQLNQPQHF
TRBJ2-5	TRBV7-9	.	TGTGCCAGCACCCCAAGAAAGCTAGACCAAGAGACCCAGTACTTC	CASTPRKLDQETQYF